This is a list of T cell receptor beta chains from one sample in a study of blood T cell repertoires in COVID-19. This table comes from immunoSEQ multiplex PCR, and its TCRdb copy is limited to in-frame clones, with some not included. Of 75,000 to 95,000 clones detected, 75% to 90% appear once; the ten largest clones hold more than 10%. Sequenced material: peripheral blood. The receptors here all came from a woman in her thirties or forties with active or convalescent COVID-19. Both conserved end residues are part of each CDR3. The order of the fields is V gene, clone size, D gene, J gene, CDR3 protein, CDR3 DNA. D genes are given only for firm matches. Rows give clone size only sometimes, using once, few, many, or a class for an expanded clone.

TRBV6-5,-,TRBD1,TRBJ2-5,CASSPQGRWETQYF,TGTGCCAGCAGTCCACAGGGGCGGTGGGAGACCCAGTACTTC
TRBV7-3,-,-,TRBJ1-1,CASSLSLNTEAFF,TGTGCCAGCAGCTTGTCTCTGAACACTGAAGCTTTCTTT
TRBV6-6,-,-,TRBJ2-3,CASSSSAVGTDTQYF,TGTGCCAGCAGTTCTAGCGCTGTGGGCACAGATACGCAGTATTTT
TRBV4-1,-,-,TRBJ2-7,CASSQEGADEQYF,TGCGCCAGCAGCCAAGAGGGAGCTGACGAGCAGTACTTC
TRBV6-2/TRBV6-3,once,-,TRBJ2-6,CASSYSLRTVSSGANVLTF,TGTGCCAGCAGTTACTCCCTTCGGACAGTATCCTCTGGGGCCAACGTCCTGACTTTC
TRBV24-1,-,-,TRBJ2-3,CATSWGGEDTQYF,TGTGCCACCAGTTGGGGCGGGGAAGATACGCAGTATTTT
TRBV5-4,few,-,TRBJ1-2,CASSLPRAIGYTF,TGTGCCAGCAGCTTACCCAGGGCAATCGGCTACACCTTC
TRBV5-5,-,-,TRBJ2-7,CASRAQQRGFAYEQYF,TGTGCCAGCAGGGCCCAACAACGAGGGTTCGCTTACGAGCAGTACTTC
TRBV11-3,-,TRBD1,TRBJ2-3,CASQRGPTDTQYF,TGTGCCAGCCAGAGGGGGCCCACAGATACGCAGTATTTT
TRBV28,once,TRBD1,TRBJ1-3,CASRPTGVSGNTIYF,TGTGCCAGCAGACCGACAGGGGTCTCTGGAAACACCATATATTTT
TRBV10-3,few,-,TRBJ2-3,CAITVEGIYTDTQYF,TGTGCCATCACGGTGGAGGGAATTTACACAGATACGCAGTATTTT
TRBV11-3,-,TRBD1,TRBJ1-2,CASSSQTGAYGYTF,TGTGCCAGCAGCTCACAGACAGGGGCGTATGGCTACACCTTC
TRBV6-1,-,-,TRBJ1-5,CASSEGTRNQPQHF,TGTGCCAGCAGTGAAGGGACACGCAATCAGCCCCAGCATTTT
TRBV6-5,-,-,TRBJ1-1,CASSSLVQGNTEAFF,TGTGCCAGCAGTTCCCTTGTACAGGGGAACACTGAAGCTTTCTTT
TRBV5-1,-,-,TRBJ2-7,CASSSWVGPAYEQYF,TGCGCCAGCAGCTCTTGGGTGGGCCCCGCCTACGAGCAGTACTTC
TRBV18,-,TRBD1,TRBJ2-6,CASSPRPRDRISGANVLTF,TGTGCCAGCTCACCTCGGCCCCGGGACAGGATCTCTGGGGCCAACGTCCTGACTTTC
TRBV9,-,-,TRBJ1-2,CASSPRQGPDYGYTF,TGTGCCAGCAGCCCGAGACAAGGTCCCGACTATGGCTACACCTTC
TRBV7-8,-,-,TRBJ2-7,CASSLGQGWYEQYF,TGTGCCAGCAGCTTAGGCCAGGGCTGGTACGAGCAGTACTTC
TRBV6-6,-,-,TRBJ1-1,CASSPGAGWGYTEAFF,TGTGCCAGCAGCCCGGGAGCAGGGTGGGGGTACACTGAAGCTTTCTTT
TRBV6-6,-,TRBD1,TRBJ1-6,CASSYRDSFNSPLHF,TGTGCCAGCAGTTATAGGGACAGTTTTAATTCACCCCTCCACTTT
TRBV10-3,-,TRBD2,TRBJ2-3,CAISVGTRGHTDTQYF,TGTGCCATCAGTGTTGGGACTAGGGGCCACACAGATACGCAGTATTTT
TRBV11-3,-,-,TRBJ1-6,CASSLVPGAPLHF,TGTGCCAGCAGCTTAGTTCCAGGGGCCCCCCTCCACTTT
TRBV7-2,-,TRBD2,TRBJ2-7,CASSLALAGPYEQYF,TGTGCCAGCAGCTTAGCGCTAGCGGGGCCTTACGAGCAGTACTTC
TRBV9,-,TRBD2,TRBJ2-2,CASSVGEGAGVLQLFF,TGTGCCAGCAGCGTAGGTGAGGGAGCGGGAGTGTTACAGCTGTTTTTT
TRBV28,-,-,TRBJ2-7,CASSPGGRTGTYEQYF,TGTGCCAGCAGCCCCGGGGGAAGGACAGGAACCTACGAGCAGTACTTC
TRBV7-9,-,-,TRBJ2-1,CASSLSKGRRSYNEQFF,TGTGCCAGCAGCTTATCCAAGGGCCGGAGGTCCTACAATGAGCAGTTCTTC
TRBV7-3,-,TRBD1,TRBJ2-7,CASSQTGISYEQYF,TGTGCCAGCAGCCAGACAGGGATATCCTACGAGCAGTACTTC
TRBV9,-,TRBD2,TRBJ2-1,CASSPTSGSSYNEQFF,TGTGCCAGCAGCCCGACTAGCGGGAGCTCCTACAATGAGCAGTTCTTC
TRBV10-3,-,TRBD1,TRBJ1-2,CAISGGQGRGYTF,TGTGCCATCAGTGGAGGACAGGGACGGGGCTACACCTTC
TRBV7-8,-,-,TRBJ1-1,CASSLGANTEAFF,TGTGCCAGCAGCTTAGGAGCGAACACTGAAGCTTTCTTT
TRBV7-3,-,TRBD2,TRBJ2-1,CASSPSGSGHDEQFF,TGTGCCAGCAGCCCTAGCGGGAGCGGGCACGATGAGCAGTTCTTC
TRBV9,-,-,TRBJ2-1,CASSVAGERGIEQFF,TGTGCCAGCAGCGTAGCGGGCGAAAGAGGGATAGAGCAGTTCTTC
TRBV28,-,-,TRBJ2-1,CASSPPDRDYGQFF,TGTGCCAGCAGTCCCCCGGACAGGGACTATGGGCAGTTCTTC
TRBV4-3,few,TRBD2,TRBJ2-7,CAANRGVEPNEQYF,TGCGCCGCGAATCGGGGGGTCGAACCCAACGAGCAGTACTTC
TRBV9,-,-,TRBJ1-3,CASSPGGSGNTIYF,TGTGCCAGCAGCCCCGGGGGAAGTGGAAACACCATATATTTT
TRBV19,-,TRBD1,TRBJ1-5,CASSRTGGAWVNQPQHF,TGTGCCAGTAGCCGGACAGGGGGCGCGTGGGTCAATCAGCCCCAGCATTTT
TRBV4-3,once,-,TRBJ1-2,CASSPSTGLFGYTF,TGCGCCAGCAGCCCATCGACAGGATTGTTTGGCTACACCTTC
TRBV10-3,-,TRBD1,TRBJ2-7,CAISEVEGTGATYEQYF,TGTGCCATCAGTGAGGTGGAGGGGACAGGGGCCACCTACGAGCAGTACTTC